Listed below are T cell receptor beta chains from one sample, sequenced in a study of T cells in Graves' hyperthyroidism and ophthalmopathy. One entry per CDR3 protein, called by TCRdb with MiXCR from the multiplex PCR reads. The top ten clones hold 8.2% of a sample with 560,000 or so distinct CDR3 sequences, 40% to 55% of them seen once. Source material: peripheral blood or thyroid tissue (not recorded which). Every receptor here comes from a woman between 18 and 29 years old with Graves' hyperthyroidism. CDR3s include the opening cysteine and the closing phenylalanine or tryptophan.

cdr3_length	v_call	j_call	cdr3_aa
14	TRBV7-2	TRBJ1-5	CASSQERGRQPQHF
16	TRBV19	TRBJ2-7	CASSIAASGGSYEQYF
13	TRBV19	TRBJ1-1	CASSIWGSTEAFF
13	TRBV2	TRBJ2-5	CASSYQPGETQYF
10	TRBV29-1	TRBJ2-5	CSVEGETQYF
13	TRBV7-9	TRBJ2-7	CASTSPDSYEQYF
16	TRBV9	TRBJ2-5	CASSVTSGYFQETQYF
13	TRBV20-1	TRBJ1-4	CSARPGTGEKLFF
14	TRBV2	TRBJ1-1	CASGGLMLGTEAFF
11	TRBV7-9	TRBJ2-7	CASSPTNEQYF
14	TRBV29-1	TRBJ2-7	CSVDVQGLGYEQYF
15	TRBV5-1	TRBJ2-5	CASSLSEGVAETQYF
11	TRBV19	TRBJ1-3	CAALGPTTIYF
13	TRBV29-1	TRBJ1-1	CSVEGGMNTEAFF
13	TRBV6-4	TRBJ2-1	CASSSGTRSEQFF
17	TRBV7-2	TRBJ1-2	CASSPTRTWAKFYGYTF
13	TRBV28	TRBJ1-2	CASSFAGRYGYTF
14	TRBV9	TRBJ1-6	CASSVGAYNSPLYF
14	TRBV7-2	TRBJ2-7	CASALGGGRYEQYF
13	TRBV29-1	TRBJ1-2	CSILTGEEYGYTF
13	TRBV7-9	TRBJ2-1	CASSLAGDNEQFF
14	TRBV12-1	TRBJ1-2	CASSFRTVNYGYTF
17	TRBV9	TRBJ1-3	CASSGSGQVFSGDTIYF
13	TRBV11-1	TRBJ2-2	CASSYRQVGELFF
16	TRBV25-1	TRBJ2-7	CASSEGASGSFYEQYF
15	TRBV7-9	TRBJ1-2	CASSLPISGDYGYTF
13	TRBV29-1	TRBJ1-5	CSPRTGGNQPQHF